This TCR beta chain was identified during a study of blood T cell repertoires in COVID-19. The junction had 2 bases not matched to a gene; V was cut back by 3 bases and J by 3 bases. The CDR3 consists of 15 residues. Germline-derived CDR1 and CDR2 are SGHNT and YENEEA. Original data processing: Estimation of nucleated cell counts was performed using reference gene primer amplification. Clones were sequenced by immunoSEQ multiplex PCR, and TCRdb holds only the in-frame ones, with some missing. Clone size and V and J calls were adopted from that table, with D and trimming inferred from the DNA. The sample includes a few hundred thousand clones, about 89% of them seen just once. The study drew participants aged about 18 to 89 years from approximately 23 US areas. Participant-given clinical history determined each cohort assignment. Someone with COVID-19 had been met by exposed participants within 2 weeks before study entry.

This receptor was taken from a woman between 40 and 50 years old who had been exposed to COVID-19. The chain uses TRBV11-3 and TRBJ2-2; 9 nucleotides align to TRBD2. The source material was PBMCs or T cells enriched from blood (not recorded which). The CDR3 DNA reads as TGTGCCAGCAGCTTGGGACTAGCTGACACCGGGGAGCTGTTTTTT. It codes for CASSLGLADTGELFF.